Listed here are 10 T cell receptor beta chains from one sample, sequenced in a study of blood T cells in healthy people across ages. With a J-beta primer mix and a sample-barcoded 5' primer, a second PCR ran about 7 to 12 cycles. TCRdb used MiXCR to reprocess the 5' RACE reads, holding one entry per CDR3 protein. The data contain around 1.7 million distinct CDR3 sequences, 25% to 30% of them singletons. The sequenced sample consisted of blood. These receptors were obtained from a woman under 40 in good health.

A word on this clonotype: Being one base from a much bigger clone, this may be a read error. This chain links TRBV28 with TRBJ2-1, with 7 bases lining up with TRBD2. TRBJ2-7 explains the end of the DNA better; the J call may be wrong. Germline-derived CDR1 and CDR2 are MDHEN and SYDVKM. The CDR3 spans 13 residues. The CDR3 is CASSSGAYNEQYF. The DNA for the CDR3 is TGTGCCAGCAGTAGCGGGGCCTACAATGAGCAGTACTTC.

In this sample, this clonotype turned up a few times. The chain couples TRBV28 to TRBJ2-4, with D unresolved. The J call may not be correct, given that the DNA end is closer to TRBJ2-7. The CDR3 runs to 12 residues. In germline, CDR1 is MDHEN, CDR2 SYDVKM. The CDR3 coding sequence is TGTGCCAGCAGTTTATGGACAAGCGAGCAGTACTTC. Translated, it gives CASSLWTSEQYF.

The CDR3 region has the DNA TGTGCCATCAGGGGGACGGGGGCGTCGGGCTACACCTTC. Protein sequence: CAIRGTGASGYTF. The chain recombines TRBV10-3 with TRBJ1-2; weak D call: TRBD1 (6 bases). V was cut by 6 bases and J by 8 bases, with 16 bases left in between. Germline assignment: CDR1 ENHRY and CDR2 SYGVKD. CDR3 size: 13 residues.

V and J are TRBV20-1 and TRBJ2-3; perhaps TRBD1 as D (5 bases). The CDR3 totals 14 residues. V gave up 3 bases and J gave up 4 bases, with 14 bases separating them. Germline V gene sequence: CDR1 DFQATT, CDR2 SNEGSKA (reference sequence). The DNA for the CDR3 is TGCAGTGCTAGCCCCAACAGGAGCCCAGATACGCAGTATTTT. It codes for CSASPNRSPDTQYF.

This clonotype occurred a few times. This could be a read error, since a much larger clone is one nucleotide away. V usage is TRBV7-3 and J usage is TRBJ2-5; TRBD1 or TRBD2 may be the D gene (5 bases each). Per germline, CDR1 SGHTA and CDR2 FQGTGA. The CDR3 has 14 residues. DNA of the CDR3: TGTGTCAGCAGCCCGGGGCGCACCTCGGGGACCCAGTACTTC. Encoded protein: CVSSPGRTSGTQYF.

In this sample, this clonotype turned up many times. CDR3 in DNA: TGCGCCAGCAGCCAATCAATAAATAGCGGGAGCCTCTACGAGCAGTACTTC. Translation: CASSQSINSGSLYEQYF. V usage is TRBV4-3 and J usage is TRBJ2-7; 9 bases are shared with TRBD2. Looked up from germline, CDR1 is LGHNA and CDR2 is YSLEER. V lost 2 bases and J lost 3; bases outside the gene matches: 11. CDR3 size: 17 residues.

V and J are TRBV27 and TRBJ2-1; 8 nucleotides agree with TRBD2. Germline CDR1 is MNHEY and CDR2 is SMNVEV (reference sequence). Trimming cost V 5 bases and J 0 bases; bases outside gene matches: 9. The CDR3 covers 17 residues. The CDR3 spells CASSRTRGASSYNEQFF. CDR3 nucleotide sequence: TGTGCCAGCAGTCGTACGCGGGGGGCCAGCTCCTACAATGAGCAGTTCTTC.

This clonotype turned up a few times. The J gene is TRBJ1-2, the V gene TRBV5-6, with D perhaps matching TRBD1 (5 bases). Germline lookup yields CDR1 SGHDT and CDR2 YYEEEE. CDR3 length equals 17 residues. Trimming took 4 bases from V and 3 from J, leaving 22 bases between them. The CDR3 coding sequence is TGTGCCAGCAGCGGGAGTAAATCCGGGACCGGGCACTATGGCTACACCTTC. As protein: CASSGSKSGTGHYGYTF.

The rearrangement uses TRBV6-1 and TRBJ2-2; the D gene is possibly TRBD2 (5 bases). Trimming took 7 bases from V and 6 from J, leaving 24 bases between them. CDR1 is MNHNS, CDR2 SASEGT, per germline. CDR3 length: 17 residues. The CDR3 sequence: CASTFRIELRGAGELFF. Written as DNA, the CDR3 is TGTGCCAGCACCTTCCGGATAGAGCTTCGGGGAGCCGGGGAGCTGTTTTTT.

The V and J genes are TRBV30 and TRBJ2-1, with 8 nucleotides matching TRBD2. CDR1 is GTSNPN and CDR2 is SVGIG in the germline V gene (reference sequence). V lost 2 bases and J lost 2; bases outside the gene matches: 5. This CDR3 comprises 15 residues. CDR3 sequence reads: CAWSFTGGAYNEQFF. The CDR3, as DNA: TGTGCCTGGAGTTTCACCGGGGGGGCCTACAATGAGCAGTTCTTC.